This T cell receptor (beta chain) originates from a study of blood T cell repertoires in COVID-19. As for the study in general: The United States, Italy and Spain provided the acute and convalescent COVID-19 samples. Nucleic acid was either cDNA or gDNA, and it came from T cells, B-cell-depleted T cells, or PBMCs.

Trimming removed 6 bases at V and 2 bases at J, with 17 bases between. CDR1 and CDR2 from the germline V gene are SGHRS and YFSETQ. The CDR3 contains 15 residues. Per the original methods: Amplification of reference gene primers was used by the study to estimate nucleated cell counts. TCRdb's copy holds only in-frame clones and misses some; the assay was immunoSEQ multiplex PCR. That table furnishes V, J and clone size, whereas the DNA furnished D and trimming. The sample comprises roughly 87,000 clones, around 86% of which are singletons, and roughly 2.2% rests with the top ten. Sequencing was done on a sample of peripheral blood. The receptor was isolated from a woman in her 70s with acute or convalescent COVID-19. The genes are TRBV5-1 and TRBJ2-5; D possibly corresponds to TRBD1 (5 bases). In DNA form, the CDR3 reads TGCGCCAGCACCTCTCTACCGGACACACAAGAGACCCAGTACTTC. Its protein is CASTSLPDTQETQYF.